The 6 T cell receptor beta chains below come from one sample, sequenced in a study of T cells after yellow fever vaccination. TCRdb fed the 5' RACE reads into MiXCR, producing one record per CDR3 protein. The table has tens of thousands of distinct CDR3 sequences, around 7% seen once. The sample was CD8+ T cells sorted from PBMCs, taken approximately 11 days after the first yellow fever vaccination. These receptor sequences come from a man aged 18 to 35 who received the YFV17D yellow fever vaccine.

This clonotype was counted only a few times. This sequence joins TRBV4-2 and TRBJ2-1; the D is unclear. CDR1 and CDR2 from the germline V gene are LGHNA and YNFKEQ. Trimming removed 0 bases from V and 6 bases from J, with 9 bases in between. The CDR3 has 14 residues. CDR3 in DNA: TGTGCCAGCAGCCAAGAAGGCCGATTCAATGAGCAGTTCTTC. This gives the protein CASSQEGRFNEQFF.

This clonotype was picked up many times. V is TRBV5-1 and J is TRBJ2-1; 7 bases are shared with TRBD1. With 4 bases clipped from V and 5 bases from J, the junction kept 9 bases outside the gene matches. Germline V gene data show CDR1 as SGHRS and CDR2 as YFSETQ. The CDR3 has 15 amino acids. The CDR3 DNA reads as TGCGCCAGCAGCACCGGACAGGTTCGGAACAATGAGCAGTTCTTC. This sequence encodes CASSTGQVRNNEQFF.

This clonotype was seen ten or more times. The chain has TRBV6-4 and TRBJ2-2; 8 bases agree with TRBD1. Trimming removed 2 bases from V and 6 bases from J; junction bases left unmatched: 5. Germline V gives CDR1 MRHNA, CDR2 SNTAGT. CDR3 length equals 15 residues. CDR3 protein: CASSDGRGHSGELFF. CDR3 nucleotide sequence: TGTGCCAGCAGTGACGGCAGGGGGCATTCCGGGGAGCTGTTTTTT.

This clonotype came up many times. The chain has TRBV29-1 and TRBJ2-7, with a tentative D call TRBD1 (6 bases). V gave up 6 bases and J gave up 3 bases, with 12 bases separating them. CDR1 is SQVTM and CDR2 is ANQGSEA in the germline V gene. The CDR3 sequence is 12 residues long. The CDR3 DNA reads TGCAGCGTAGGGGACACCAACTACGAGCAGTACTTC. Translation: CSVGDTNYEQYF.

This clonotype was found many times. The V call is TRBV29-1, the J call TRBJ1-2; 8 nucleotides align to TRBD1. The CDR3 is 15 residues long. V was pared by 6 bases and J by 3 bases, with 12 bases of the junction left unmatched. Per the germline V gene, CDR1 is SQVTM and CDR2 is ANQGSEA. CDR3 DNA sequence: TGCAGCGTCCATCGAGGGGGACAGGAGGACTATGGCTACACCTTC. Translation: CSVHRGGQEDYGYTF.

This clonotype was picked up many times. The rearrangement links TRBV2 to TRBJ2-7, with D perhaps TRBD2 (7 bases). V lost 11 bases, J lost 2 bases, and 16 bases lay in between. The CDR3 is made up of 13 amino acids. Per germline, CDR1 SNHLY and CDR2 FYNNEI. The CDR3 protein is CAGGAASAYEQYF. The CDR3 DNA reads TGTGCCGGGGGGGCAGCCTCAGCCTACGAGCAGTACTTC.